This T cell receptor (beta chain) appears in the sequencing data of a study of tumor-infiltrating lymphocytes in primary liver carcinoma. Starting material of 450 to 550 ng total RNA yielded TCR beta cDNA via a constant-region primer. Libraries of TCR beta came from three nested multiplex PCR rounds with slightly modified ARM-PCR. In the first two PCR rounds, TRBV1-TRBV30 forward primers were paired with a C-beta reverse primer, and each round lasted approximately 9 cycles. TCRdb processed the multiplex PCR reads anew with MiXCR; each CDR3 protein has one entry. The sample lists over 40,000 distinct CDR3 sequences, about 78% occurring once. This clonotype was seen more than once but under ten times. Its target is unknown. Given a much more abundant clone one base away, this may be a read error. Taking about 17-32 mg of unsorted bulk tissue, the authors co-extracted RNA and DNA. CDR3 length: 15 amino acids. Germline-derived CDR1 and CDR2 are SGHKS and YYEKEE (reference sequence).

Study-level findings and limits: Significantly greater top-250-clone fractions characterized tumors relative to blood (p = 0.039).

What was sequenced was liver tumor tissue from sampling region 5. Subset denoted: tumor region T5, tumor centre. The chain is built from TRBV5-5 and TRBJ2-2, with a weak D call TRBD2 (7 bases). This TCR came from a man aged 40-49 years with primary liver carcinoma and hepatitis B virus infection. The CDR3 is CASSWGGGNAGELFF. In nucleotides, the CDR3 is TGTGCCAGCAGCTGGGGAGGGGGGAACGCCGGGGAGCTGTTTTTT.